Each of the 20 T cell receptor beta chains below was sequenced from the same sample in a study of technical replicates of blood from several donors (dated by TCRdb to 2016 to 2017). Preparation of the library involved the immunoSEQ multiplex PCR assay. Imported from immuneACCESS, the table was reduced by TCRdb to in-frame sequences with V and J called. These copies leave out some clones; in studies compared against another copy, an unresolved V gene accounts for under half, and the cause of the remainder is not known. The sample table contains about 66,000 clones; only one count was recorded for almost 95% of them. In total, the top ten clones hold around 0.37% of the sample. Sequenced sample: T cells isolated from PBMCs. Receptors were obtained from a human donor in good health.

As for this clone: Other DNA sequences of this sample code for an identical CDR3. CDR3 DNA: TGTGCCAGCAGCGGGACAGGGGACACCGGGGAGCTGTTTTTT. It specifies CASSGTGDTGELFF. V and J are TRBV6-4 and TRBJ2-2, with TRBD1 matching 10 bases. There are 14 residues in the CDR3. The germline gives CDR1 MRHNA, CDR2 SNTAGT. Losses at the gene ends were 6 bases for V and 3 bases for J; bases not matched to a gene: 1.

CDR3: CASSQDPGTSYEQYF. The CDR3 DNA reads TGCGCCAGCAGCCAAGACCCCGGGACTAGCTACGAGCAGTACTTC. The chain is built from TRBV4-1 and TRBJ2-7; 8 bases map to TRBD2. Germline CDR1 is MGHRA and CDR2 is YSYEKL. This CDR3 spans 15 amino acids. V shed 0 bases and J 3 bases; nucleotides not matched to a gene: 4.

This clone has just one count. This chain joins TRBV18 and TRBJ1-2; TRBD1 is a possible D gene (5 bases). V was shortened by 6 bases and J by 2 bases, with 10 bases between the two germline ends. There are 13 residues in the CDR3. Germline V gives CDR1 KGHSH, CDR2 LQKENI. For the CDR3, the DNA is TGTGCCAGCTCCCCGACAGCCAACTATGGCTACACCTTC. This sequence encodes CASSPTANYGYTF.

A note on this clone: The CDR3 ends on some other residue instead of the conserved phenylalanine or tryptophan, so this is likely a read error. The V call is TRBV29-1, the J call TRBJ1-2; 7 bases line up with TRBD1. The germline V gene has CDR1 SQVTM and CDR2 ANQGSEA. The CDR3 runs to 15 residues. Trimming at V came to 0 bases and at J to 1 base, leaving 5 bases not matched to a gene. DNA for the CDR3: TGCAGCGTTGAAGAATACAGGGGATTTAACTATGGCTACACCTCC. It codes for CSVEEYRGFNYGYTS.

V usage is TRBV13 and J usage is TRBJ2-7, with 11 bases identical to TRBD2. After removal of 4 bases from V and 4 bases from J, the junction contained 6 bases not matched to a gene. Germline CDR1 and CDR2: PRHDT and FYEKMQ (reference sequence). The CDR3 is made up of 15 amino acids. For the CDR3, the DNA is TGTGCCAGCAGCTCGGGACTAGCGGAGAAATACGAGCAGTACTTC. Residues: CASSSGLAEKYEQYF.

The gene calls are TRBV9 and TRBJ2-1, with 10 bases that match TRBD2. V dropped 4 bases and J dropped 10; count of bases not matched to a gene: 14. Germline loops: CDR1 SGDLS, CDR2 YYNGEE. The CDR3 has 16 amino acids. CDR3 in amino acids: CASSPRGAGGPREQFF. The CDR3 nucleotides read TGTGCCAGCAGCCCCCGGGGAGCGGGAGGGCCTCGGGAGCAGTTCTTC.

The J gene is TRBJ2-1, the V gene TRBV9; TRBD2 matches 10 bases. This CDR3 is built from 16 residues. Germline lookup yields CDR1 SGDLS and CDR2 YYNGEE. V lost 4 bases and J lost 0; bases outside the gene matches: 4. CDR3 DNA sequence: TGTGCCAGCAGCACCCGGACTAGCGGCTCCTACAATGAGCAGTTCTTC. This translates into CASSTRTSGSYNEQFF.

Here the CDR3 reads CASSPRRGNYGYTF. The CDR3 region has the DNA TGTGCCAGCAGCCCACGACGGGGGAACTATGGCTACACCTTC. The rearrangement uses TRBV7-2 and TRBJ1-2, with D possibly being TRBD1 (5 bases). In germline, CDR1 is SGHTA, CDR2 FQGNSA. The CDR3 is 14 residues long. Trimming stripped 5 bases from V and 2 bases from J, with 12 bases between.

The chain carries TRBV27 and TRBJ1-5; TRBD1 might be the D (5 bases). The CDR3 consists of 14 residues. Germline V gene lookup returns CDR1 MNHEY and CDR2 SMNVEV (reference sequence). Trimming cost V 3 bases and J 3 bases, with 9 bases left between them. CDR3 sequence (DNA): TGTGCCAGCAGTTTTCAGGGTTCCAATCAGCCCCAGCATTTT. It translates to CASSFQGSNQPQHF.

The chain is built from TRBV2 and TRBJ1-2; D is possibly TRBD1 (6 bases). The V end lost 6 bases, the J end lost 8 bases, and 25 bases lay between the germline ends. The V gene's germline CDR1 is SNHLY and CDR2 FYNNEI. The CDR3 is made up of 16 amino acids. CDR3 DNA sequence: TGTGCCAGCAGCCCAGCTGGAGGACAGCGGACTCGGGGCTACACCTTC. The encoded protein is CASSPAGGQRTRGYTF.

The V and J genes are TRBV6-5 and TRBJ2-7; D gene ambiguous. The CDR3 has 14 residues. With 6 bases removed from V and 1 base from J, the gap between germline ends came to 13 bases. CDR1 and CDR2 from the germline V gene are MNHEY and SVGAGI. CDR3 bases: TGTGCCAGCAGCCTACAGTGGAATTCCTACGAGCAGTACTTC. Translated: CASSLQWNSYEQYF.

The chain is built from TRBV7-9 and TRBJ1-2; the match to TRBD1 covers 11 bases. Germline V gene data show CDR1 as SEHNR and CDR2 as FQNEAQ (reference sequence). CDR3 length: 15 residues. V was pared by 5 bases and J by 3 bases, with 5 bases of the junction left unmatched. The DNA for the CDR3 is TGTGCCAGCAGCCCATGGACAGGGGGCGACTATGGCTACACCTTC. Its protein product is CASSPWTGGDYGYTF.

The rearrangement joins TRBV2 to TRBJ1-2, with D hard to call. Looked up from germline, CDR1 is SNHLY and CDR2 is FYNNEI. The CDR3 spans 16 residues. V was cut by 4 bases and J by 3 bases, with 18 bases left in between. The CDR3 DNA sequence: TGTGCCAGCAGTGTCGGGATGGGAGAGAAAGACTATGGCTACACCTTC. It translates to CASSVGMGEKDYGYTF.

This chain links TRBV5-4 with TRBJ2-7; the D is unclear. Germline V gene sequence: CDR1 SGHNT, CDR2 YYREEE (reference sequence). The CDR3 sequence is 11 residues long. Between the trimmed V and J ends, which lost 5 bases and 2 bases, there was a span of 5 bases. DNA of the CDR3: TGTGCCAGCAGTCGAGCCTACGAGCAGTACTTC. This gives the protein CASSRAYEQYF.

The rearrangement joins TRBV18 to TRBJ1-5; 9 bases are shared with TRBD1. The CDR3 is 14 residues long. J gave up 7 bases and V 6 bases, and 7 bases lay outside the gene matches. CDR1 is KGHSH, CDR2 LQKENI, per germline. CDR3 sequence: CASSQTGGNQPQHF. CDR3 DNA: TGTGCCAGCTCTCAGACAGGGGGGAACCAGCCCCAGCATTTT.

A single count supports this clone. The J gene is TRBJ1-3, the V gene TRBV4-3; the D gene is possibly TRBD1 (6 bases). Germline-derived CDR1 and CDR2 are LGHNA and YSLEER. This CDR3 has 15 residues. The ends were cut back, 5 bases at V and 4 bases at J, with 15 bases in the middle. The CDR3 region is CASSALTGLGNTIYF. CDR3 nucleotide sequence: TGCGCCAGCAGCGCTCTAACAGGGTTAGGAAACACCATATATTTT.

The chain recombines TRBV28 with TRBJ1-1; no definite D call. Germline values: CDR1 MDHEN, CDR2 SYDVKM. The germline V and J ends were trimmed by 2 bases and 5 bases, with 9 bases remaining between them. The CDR3 loop spans 13 amino acids. The CDR3 bases are TGTGCCAGCAGTTTACTCCGCGATACTGAAGCTTTCTTT. Its translation: CASSLLRDTEAFF.

V gene TRBV27 combines with J gene TRBJ2-4; 7 bases map to TRBD2. From germline, CDR1 is MNHEY and CDR2 SMNVEV (reference sequence). V dropped 1 base and J dropped 6; count of bases not matched to a gene: 9. There are 16 residues in the CDR3. In DNA, the CDR3 is TGTGCCAGCAGTTTATTTGCGCGGGAGTTTGGAAACATTCAGTACTTC. Amino acids: CASSLFAREFGNIQYF.

The chain uses TRBV10-3 and TRBJ2-2; tentatively, D is TRBD1 (5 bases). V lost 3 bases, J lost 3 bases, and 17 bases lay in between. Per germline, CDR1 ENHRY and CDR2 SYGVKD. The CDR3 loop spans 17 amino acids. CDR3 coding DNA: TGTGCCATCAGTGACACACTCCAGGGTTACGACACCGGGGAGCTGTTTTTT. Translation gives CAISDTLQGYDTGELFF.

This rearrangement joins TRBV6-6 to TRBJ2-1, with 8 nucleotides matching TRBD2. The CDR3 covers 16 residues. Germline values: CDR1 MNHNY, CDR2 SVGAGI (reference sequence). J was trimmed by 9 bases and V by 5 bases; bases with no gene match: 15. CDR3 sequence reads: CASSTNSGATLLEQFF. In DNA, the CDR3 is TGTGCCAGCAGTACAAATAGCGGGGCAACCTTACTTGAGCAGTTCTTC.